This T cell receptor (beta chain) appears in the sequencing data of a study of blood T cell repertoires in COVID-19. Whole-study context: Acute and convalescent COVID-19 specimens originated in the United States, Italy and Spain. Nucleic acid was either cDNA or gDNA, and it came from T cells, B-cell-depleted T cells, or PBMCs.

Trimming removed 4 bases from V and 7 bases from J, with 17 bases in between. This CDR3 has 14 residues. Germline V gene lookup returns CDR1 SGHDN and CDR2 FVKESK. As originally analysed: Using reference gene primer amplification, nucleated cell counts were estimated. Libraries were prepared by immunoSEQ multiplex PCR; TCRdb keeps only in-frame clonotypes and omits some of them. That table gives V, J and clone size, and the DNA gave D and trimming. This table holds about 84,000 clones, around nine tenths found once. This TCR came from an elderly man with active or convalescent COVID-19. This sequence joins TRBV14 and TRBJ2-7; tentatively, D is TRBD1 (6 bases). The sequenced material came from peripheral blood. The CDR3 sequence: CASSPRGSAGEQYF. The CDR3 nucleotides read TGTGCCAGCAGCCCCAGGGGTTCGGCAGGGGAGCAGTACTTC.